This T cell receptor (beta chain) was profiled in a study of T-cell memory formation after mild COVID-19. Study outcomes and limitations: CD4+ contracting clones lay mainly in CM and EM, CD8+ ones in EMRA. Balance between CD4 and CD8 was seen in clones contracting day 15 to 85, and a CD4+ lean was seen in later expanders. Prior to infection, memory already included some responding clones, suggesting cross-reactive memory joined.

TCRdb re-derived calls from the 5' RACE reads in MiXCR, one entry per CDR3 protein. The top ten hold approximately 2.8% of the sample, which has 210,000 or so distinct CDR3 sequences, about 10% seen once. CDR1 is MNHEY, CDR2 SVGAGI, per germline. V was clipped by 5 bases and J by 4 bases, with 9 bases between them. CDR3 length: 13 residues. In the case of this clonotype: Its antigen remains unidentified.

This sequence originates from a young man who had mild COVID-19 (a few samples of this study predate the infection). Cell type and time point are not known. The chain combines TRBV6-5 with TRBJ1-5; D is undetermined. Input material: PBMCs or a T cell subset sorted from them (not recorded which). The CDR3 loop reads CASSGRRNQPQHF. CDR3 in DNA: TGTGCCAGCAGTGGAAGGAGAAATCAGCCCCAGCATTTT.